This T cell receptor beta chain was captured in a study of T cell responses to AZD1222 COVID-19 vaccine. Study details: Second-dose schedules of about 4 or about 12 weeks were combined.

Libraries were prepared by immunoSEQ multiplex PCR; TCRdb keeps only in-frame clonotypes and omits some of them. The data show about 120,000 clones, 86% seen once. Study observations and caveats: The donor cohort was predominantly white British with a female majority, and clonal diversity may have been underestimated. Nearly half of spike-specific TCRs reportedly go after variant regions that carry no mutations.

This CDR3 is 15 amino acids long. Germline values: CDR1 SGHTA, CDR2 FQGNSA. V was trimmed by 6 bases and J by 4 bases, leaving 15 bases between them. As for this clone: Its target is unknown.

The chain joins TRBV7-2 to TRBJ1-4; D is unclear. This material consisted of peripheral blood, taken on day 0 of AZD1222 vaccination. The receptor's source is an adult in good health. CDR3 DNA sequence: TGTGCCAGCAGTTTGGACGGAGCATTTAATGAAAAACTGTTTTTT. Protein: CASSLDGAFNEKLFF.